Shown below are 25 T cell receptor beta chains from a single sample sequenced in a study of blood T cells in healthy people across ages. Then a second PCR, running about 6 to 12 cycles, was carried out with a sample-barcoded 5' primer and a J-beta primer mix. MiXCR was run by TCRdb on the 5' RACE reads, yielding one entry per CDR3 protein. This sample has hundreds of thousands of distinct CDR3 sequences, with 58% found just once. The specimen was blood. These receptors originate from a man in his fifties or sixties in good health.

CDR3 in DNA: TGCGCCAGCAGCTGGAAGGGACGGGAATCTGGCGAGCAGTACTTC. This sequence encodes CASSWKGRESGEQYF. The chain links TRBV5-1 to TRBJ2-7; D is tentatively TRBD1 or TRBD2 (5 bases each). The V end lost 3 bases, the J end lost 6 bases, and 19 bases lay between the germline ends. This CDR3 comprises 15 residues. Germline lookup yields CDR1 SGHRS and CDR2 YFSETQ.

The CDR3 sequence is CAISEQDPANSPLHF. The CDR3, as DNA: TGTGCCATCAGTGAACAGGACCCGGCTAATTCACCCCTCCACTTT. The rearrangement joins TRBV10-3 to TRBJ1-6; TRBD1 is a possible D gene (5 bases). The V end was cut by 3 bases, the J end by 6 bases, with 12 bases between. Germline CDR1 is ENHRY and CDR2 is SYGVKD. This CDR3 is built from 15 residues.

This clonotype was seen at least ten times. The chain uses TRBV11-2 and TRBJ2-5; TRBD2 is a possible D gene (6 bases). V was trimmed by 1 base and J by 1 base, leaving 10 bases between them. The CDR3 is 15 residues long. Germline CDR1 is SGHAT and CDR2 is FQNNGV. Written as DNA, the CDR3 is TGTGCCAGCAGCTTAGGCGGGACGGTCCAAGAGACCCAGTACTTC. Residues: CASSLGGTVQETQYF. Full variable domain (remainder filled in from reference TRBV11-2 and TRBJ2-5): EAGVAQSPRYKIIEKRQSVAFWCNPISGHATLYWYQQILGQGPKLLIQFQNNGVVDDSQLPKDRFSAERLKGVDSTLKIQPAKLEDSAVYLCASSLGGTVQETQYFGPGTRLLVL.

CDR3 amino acids: CSVENDYTF. CDR3 nucleotides: TGCAGCGTTGAGAATGACTACACCTTC. The gene calls are TRBV29-1 and TRBJ1-2; no firm D call. The CDR3 spans 9 residues. The germline gives CDR1 SQVTM, CDR2 ANQGSEA. Trimming took 3 bases from V and 10 from J, leaving 6 bases between them.

This clonotype was seen a handful of times. CDR3 loop: CASSQGQGLNEQYF. Written as DNA, the CDR3 is TGTGCCAGCAGCCAGGGACAGGGGCTAAACGAGCAGTACTTC. This rearrangement joins TRBV7-9 to TRBJ2-7; 10 bases match TRBD1. After removal of 5 bases from V and 5 bases from J, the junction contained 6 bases not matched to a gene. Germline values: CDR1 SEHNR, CDR2 FQNEAQ (reference sequence). The CDR3 totals 14 residues.

This clonotype was counted a single time. V usage is TRBV29-1 and J usage is TRBJ2-5; D remains unclear. V was trimmed by 4 bases and J by 11 bases, leaving 17 bases between them. The CDR3 contains 12 residues. Germline V gene lookup returns CDR1 SQVTM and CDR2 ANQGSEA. The DNA of the CDR3 is TGCAGCGTTGTGCCTCCCTACAATGAGCAGTACTTC. Its protein is CSVVPPYNEQYF. The complete variable domain, with remaining parts taken from reference TRBV29-1 and TRBJ2-5, reads SAVISQKPSRDICQRGTSLTIQCQVDSQVTMMFWYRQQPGQSLTLIATANQGSEATYESGFVIDKFPISRPNLTFSTLTVSNMSPEDSSIYLCSVVPPYNEQYFGPGTRLLVL.

The table lists this clonotype with a few counts. The genes are TRBV24-1 and TRBJ2-5, with 8 bases that match TRBD1. Trimming took 3 bases from V and 2 from J; bases not matched to a gene: 4. Germline assignment: CDR1 KGHDR and CDR2 SFDVKD. The CDR3 consists of 15 residues. The CDR3 DNA sequence: TGTGCCACCAGTGATCCGCGGACAGGGCAAGAGACCCAGTACTTC. Translating it yields CATSDPRTGQETQYF.

The chain carries TRBV6-6 and TRBJ1-1; D is perhaps TRBD1 (6 bases). CDR3 size: 14 residues. Trimming stripped 10 bases from V and 0 bases from J, with 15 bases between. Germline V gives CDR1 MNHNY, CDR2 SVGAGI (reference sequence). The CDR3 DNA reads as TGTGCCACCCTGACAGGAACTATGAACACTGAAGCTTTCTTT. This gives the protein CATLTGTMNTEAFF.

V usage is TRBV6-5 and J usage is TRBJ2-7; D is ambiguous. The CDR3 is 13 residues long. Germline lookup yields CDR1 MNHEY and CDR2 SVGAGI. The V and J ends lost 6 bases and 3 bases respectively, with 12 bases between them. This chain's CDR3 is CASSLDTYYEQYF. Here the CDR3 DNA reads TGTGCCAGCAGCCTCGACACTTACTACGAGCAGTACTTC.

The rearrangement links TRBV10-3 to TRBJ2-3, with D hard to call. This CDR3 contains 10 residues. Between the trimmed V and J ends, which lost 8 bases and 3 bases, there was a span of 3 bases. Germline assignment: CDR1 ENHRY and CDR2 SYGVKD. CDR3 sequence (DNA): TGTGCCATCGGGACAGATACGCAGTATTTT. Its translation: CAIGTDTQYF.

This chain joins TRBV2 and TRBJ2-2, with D unresolved. Germline loops: CDR1 SNHLY, CDR2 FYNNEI. The V and J ends lost 11 bases and 0 bases respectively, with 16 bases between them. The CDR3 consists of 15 residues. CDR3 sequence: CAGTMYRANTGELFF. CDR3 bases: TGTGCCGGTACAATGTATAGGGCGAACACCGGGGAGCTGTTTTTT. Complete variable domain (other parts from reference TRBV2 and TRBJ2-2): EPEVTQTPSHQVTQMGQEVILRCVPISNHLYFYWYRQILGQKVEFLVSFYNNEISEKSEIFDDQFSVERPDGSNFTLKIRSTKLEDSAMYFCAGTMYRANTGELFFGEGSRLTVL.

This sequence joins TRBV25-1 and TRBJ1-4; possibly TRBD1 for D (6 bases). V was trimmed by 2 bases and J by 7 bases, leaving 23 bases between them. Germline V CDR1 and CDR2: MGHDK, SYGVNS. The CDR3 loop spans 18 amino acids. The CDR3 loop is CASSEGRGIPISGEKLFF. CDR3 DNA: TGTGCCAGCAGTGAAGGCAGGGGTATCCCTATATCTGGTGAAAAACTGTTTTTT.

The chain uses TRBV4-1 and TRBJ2-5, with 10 bases matching TRBD2. Germline lookup yields CDR1 MGHRA and CDR2 YSYEKL. The CDR3 extends over 15 amino acids. V lost 2 bases, J lost 2 bases, and 2 bases stayed unmatched. CDR3 in DNA: TGCGCCAGCAGCCAACAAGCGGGGGGGCAAGAGACCCAGTACTTC. As protein: CASSQQAGGQETQYF.

V and J are TRBV6-2 or TRBV6-3 and TRBJ1-2; D possibly corresponds to TRBD1 (6 bases). The CDR3 is 12 amino acids. In germline, CDR1 is MNHEY, CDR2 SVGEGT. Trimming left V 5 bases short and J 9 bases short, with 13 bases between. Here the CDR3 DNA reads TGTGCCAGCAGTCGCCAGGGGATACGCTACACCTTC. Translation: CASSRQGIRYTF.

On this clonotype: One base away lies a much larger clone, so this may be a sequencing read error. The gene calls are TRBV7-9 and TRBJ2-5; tentative D call: TRBD1 (6 bases). The germline V gene has CDR1 SEHNR and CDR2 FQNEAQ (reference sequence). This CDR3 has 19 amino acids. V gave up 1 base and J gave up 11 bases, with 32 bases separating them. CDR3 amino acids: CASSLVVGQGKVPYNEQYF. CDR3 bases: TGTGCCAGCAGCTTAGTCGTCGGCCAGGGGAAGGTCCCCTACAATGAGCAGTACTTC.

This clonotype was seen a single time. The chain has TRBV7-2 and TRBJ2-3, with 8 bases aligning to TRBD2. V gave up 1 base and J gave up 6 bases; unmatched junction bases: 6. This CDR3 contains 15 residues. The germline V gene has CDR1 SGHTA and CDR2 FQGNSA. The CDR3 is CASSLGGGTSDTQYF. In DNA, the CDR3 is TGTGCCAGCAGCTTAGGCGGGGGGACAAGCGATACGCAGTATTTT.

The J gene is TRBJ2-4, the V gene TRBV6-2 or TRBV6-3; D is ambiguous. Deletions cut 3 bases from V and 9 bases from J, with 6 bases between. The CDR3 totals 11 residues. Germline assignment: CDR1 MNHEY and CDR2 SVGEGT. Here the CDR3 DNA reads TGTGCCAGCAGTTATCCTGGCATTCAGTACTTC. Protein: CASSYPGIQYF.

The genes are TRBV5-1 and TRBJ2-1, with 8 bases that match TRBD2. V lost 4 bases and J lost 8; bases outside the gene matches: 17. Germline V lookup: CDR1 SGHRS, CDR2 YFSETQ. This CDR3 is 17 amino acids long. CDR3 DNA sequence: TGCGCCAGCAGCGACACCCCGGGGGGGCCCGTCATCGATGAGCAGTTCTTC. Translated: CASSDTPGGPVIDEQFF.

The V call is TRBV4-1, the J call TRBJ1-2; D gene unclear. This CDR3 has 13 residues. V was trimmed by 4 bases and J by 6 bases, leaving 12 bases between them. Germline V gene lookup returns CDR1 MGHRA and CDR2 YSYEKL. The CDR3 protein is CASSPPGSNGYTF. The CDR3 DNA reads TGCGCCAGCAGCCCGCCGGGGAGTAATGGCTACACCTTC.

There are a few counts of this clonotype. This chain joins TRBV3-1 and TRBJ2-4; D not resolved. Germline values: CDR1 LGHDT, CDR2 YNNKEL (reference sequence). The CDR3 has 15 amino acids. Trimming removed 2 bases at V and 8 bases at J, with 16 bases between. CDR3 sequence: CASSQSRGPWDIQYF. The CDR3, as DNA: TGTGCCAGCAGCCAAAGCCGCGGCCCGTGGGACATTCAGTACTTC. The whole variable domain, filled in from reference TRBV3-1 and TRBJ2-4, reads DTAVSQTPKYLVTQMGNDKSIKCEQNLGHDTMYWYKQDSKKFLKIMFSYNNKELIINETVPNRFSPKSPDKAHLNLHINSLELGDSAVYFCASSQSRGPWDIQYFGAGTRLSVL.

The genes are TRBV7-2 and TRBJ2-5; TRBD1 matches at 7 bases. Looked up from germline, CDR1 is SGHTA and CDR2 is FQGNSA. V dropped 5 bases and J dropped 3; count of bases not matched to a gene: 6. The CDR3 covers 14 residues. Written as DNA, the CDR3 is TGTGCCAGCAGCCCGGGACAGCTTGAAGAGACCCAGTACTTC. This translates into CASSPGQLEETQYF.

V and J are TRBV4-2 and TRBJ1-2, with 8 bases identical to TRBD1. The CDR3 consists of 15 residues. Germline V gene sequence: CDR1 LGHNA, CDR2 YNFKEQ. V lost 6 bases to trimming and J lost 4 bases; unmatched junction nucleotides: 10. CDR3 sequence reads: CASRPRQGPSYGYTF. The DNA for the CDR3 is TGTGCCAGCAGACCTCGACAGGGGCCGTCCTATGGCTACACCTTC.

This sequence joins TRBV10-3 and TRBJ2-5; D is unclear. The CDR3 is made up of 13 amino acids. CDR1 and CDR2 from the germline V gene are ENHRY and SYGVKD. V lost 4 bases and J lost 5, with 11 bases in between. In nucleotides, the CDR3 is TGTGCCATCAGTGGGCCGGAGAGGGAGACCCAGTACTTC. Its protein is CAISGPERETQYF.

The rearrangement uses TRBV7-6 and TRBJ1-6; D not resolved. V shed 6 bases and J shed 11 bases, with 14 bases lying between them. The CDR3 sequence is 13 residues long. Looked up from germline, CDR1 is SGHVS and CDR2 is FNYEAQ. The CDR3 is CASSFFGRAPLHF. The CDR3 DNA reads as TGTGCCAGCAGTTTCTTTGGCCGAGCACCCCTCCACTTT.

This rearrangement joins TRBV20-1 to TRBJ1-4; D may be TRBD1 (5 bases). Germline loops: CDR1 DFQATT, CDR2 SNEGSKA (reference sequence). Trimming stripped 2 bases from V and 6 bases from J, with 13 bases between. The CDR3 runs 14 residues. The CDR3 sequence: CSARRGGPDEKLFF. The CDR3 DNA reads TGCAGTGCTAGAAGGGGAGGGCCGGATGAAAAACTGTTTTTT.